The clone carrying this T cell receptor beta chain was seen only a few times. Its target is unknown. A junction end diverges from the germline sequence, so it may reflect a read error. These data originate in a study of blood T cells in healthy people across ages. Study-wide results and caveats: While age rose, TCR beta diversity per million T cells dropped in a roughly linear way.

With a J-beta primer mix and a sample-barcoded 5' primer, a second PCR ran roughly 7 to 11 cycles. TCRdb re-derived calls from the 5' RACE reads in MiXCR, one entry per CDR3 protein. Among 1.5 million to 2 million distinct CDR3 sequences listed, 35% to 50% were seen once. The CDR3 is made up of 15 amino acids. The germline V gene encodes CDR1 SEHNR and CDR2 FQNEAQ (reference sequence). Samples had at least 7 million PBMCs isolated from them. This sequence originates from a human donor in good health. The chain links TRBV7-9 to TRBJ2-1; 7 bases align to TRBD1. The sequencing input was blood. The CDR3 loop reads CASSPPTDRANGQFF. CDR3 sequence (DNA): TGTGCCAGCAGCCCCCCGACCGACAGGGCAAATGGGCAGTTCTTC.